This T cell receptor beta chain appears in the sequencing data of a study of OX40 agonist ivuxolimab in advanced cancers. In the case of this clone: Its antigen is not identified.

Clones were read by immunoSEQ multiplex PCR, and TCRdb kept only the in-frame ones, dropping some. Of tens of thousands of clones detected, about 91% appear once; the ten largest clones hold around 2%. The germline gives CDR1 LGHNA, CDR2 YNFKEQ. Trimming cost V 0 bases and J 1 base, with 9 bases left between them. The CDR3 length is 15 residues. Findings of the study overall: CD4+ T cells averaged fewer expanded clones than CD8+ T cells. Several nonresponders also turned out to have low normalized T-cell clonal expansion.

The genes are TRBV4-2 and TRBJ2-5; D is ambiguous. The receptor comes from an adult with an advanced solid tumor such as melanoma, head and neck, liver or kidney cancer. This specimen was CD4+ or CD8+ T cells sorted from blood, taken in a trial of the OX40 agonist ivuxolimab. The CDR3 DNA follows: TGTGCCAGCAGCCAAGATGTGATAGCCCAAGAGACCCAGTACTTC. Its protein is CASSQDVIAQETQYF.